These T cell receptor beta chains were read from a single sample in a study of OX40 agonist ivuxolimab in advanced cancers. Libraries were prepared by immunoSEQ multiplex PCR; TCRdb keeps only in-frame clonotypes and omits some of them. The sample has over 70,000 clones, around 89% seen once. Sequenced here: CD4+ or CD8+ T cells sorted from blood, sampled in a trial of the OX40 agonist ivuxolimab. All receptors come from an adult with an advanced solid tumor such as melanoma, head and neck, liver or kidney cancer. The CDR3 runs from the conserved cysteine through the conserved F or W. The order of the fields is J gene, clone size, V gene, D gene, CDR3 protein, CDR3 DNA. The D gene is left open where the match is weak. Some rows mark clone size as missing; the rest say once, few, many or name a class of expanded clone.

j_call: TRBJ2-2; clone_size: -; v_call: TRBV7-3; d_call: TRBD2; cdr3_aa: CASSLGTSGTGELFF; cdr3_nt: TGTGCCAGCAGCTTAGGGACTAGCGGGACTGGGGAGCTGTTTTTT
j_call: TRBJ1-1; clone_size: -; v_call: TRBV7-3; d_call: -; cdr3_aa: CASSVDHTGGTEAFF; cdr3_nt: TGTGCCAGCAGCGTTGACCATACCGGGGGCACTGAAGCTTTCTTT
j_call: TRBJ1-1; clone_size: -; v_call: TRBV5-4; d_call: TRBD1; cdr3_aa: CASRRGTGGAFF; cdr3_nt: TGTGCCAGCAGAAGAGGGACAGGGGGAGCTTTCTTT
j_call: TRBJ1-3; clone_size: -; v_call: TRBV5-1; d_call: -; cdr3_aa: CASSLAPLSGNTIYF; cdr3_nt: TGCGCCAGCAGCTTGGCACCCCTCTCTGGAAACACCATATATTTT
j_call: TRBJ2-2; clone_size: once; v_call: TRBV28; d_call: TRBD1; cdr3_aa: CASIPTGGANTGELFF; cdr3_nt: TGTGCCAGCATCCCGACAGGGGGCGCGAACACCGGGGAGCTGTTTTTT
j_call: TRBJ1-1; clone_size: few; v_call: TRBV5-3; d_call: -; cdr3_aa: CASTYVGLANTEAFF; cdr3_nt: TGTGCCAGCACATACGTAGGATTGGCGAACACTGAAGCTTTCTTT
j_call: TRBJ2-3; clone_size: -; v_call: TRBV6-1; d_call: TRBD2; cdr3_aa: CASSEGKGLAGRFGATDTQYF; cdr3_nt: TGTGCCAGCAGTGAAGGAAAGGGACTAGCGGGACGATTCGGGGCAACAGATACGCAGTATTTT
j_call: TRBJ2-3; clone_size: -; v_call: TRBV6-1; d_call: -; cdr3_aa: CASRGGPDTQYF; cdr3_nt: TGTGCCAGCAGGGGGGGGCCAGATACGCAGTATTTT
j_call: TRBJ2-7; clone_size: -; v_call: TRBV19; d_call: TRBD2; cdr3_aa: CASSILAGNYEQYF; cdr3_nt: TGTGCCAGTAGTATTCTAGCGGGAAACTACGAGCAGTACTTC
j_call: TRBJ2-3; clone_size: few; v_call: TRBV9; d_call: -; cdr3_aa: CASSQTVDTQYF; cdr3_nt: TGTGCCAGCAGCCAAACGGTAGATACGCAGTATTTT
j_call: TRBJ1-2; clone_size: -; v_call: TRBV6-5; d_call: TRBD1; cdr3_aa: CASRTGSYGYTF; cdr3_nt: TGTGCCAGCCGGACAGGTTCCTATGGCTACACCTTC
j_call: TRBJ2-7; clone_size: -; v_call: TRBV4-1; d_call: -; cdr3_aa: CASSQGATPNYEQYF; cdr3_nt: TGCGCCAGCAGCCAAGGGGCCACTCCAAACTACGAGCAGTACTTC
j_call: TRBJ2-2; clone_size: -; v_call: TRBV18; d_call: -; cdr3_aa: CASSPTTAGELFF; cdr3_nt: TGTGCCAGCTCACCAACAACAGCCGGGGAGCTGTTTTTT
j_call: TRBJ1-2; clone_size: -; v_call: TRBV28; d_call: -; cdr3_aa: CASSSGGNYGYTF; cdr3_nt: TGTGCCAGCAGTTCCGGGGGTAACTATGGCTACACCTTC
j_call: TRBJ2-7; clone_size: once; v_call: TRBV4-1; d_call: -; cdr3_aa: CASSQVAGTHYEQYF; cdr3_nt: TGCGCCAGCAGCCAAGTGGCCGGGACACACTACGAGCAGTACTTC
j_call: TRBJ1-2; clone_size: -; v_call: TRBV27; d_call: -; cdr3_aa: CASRAPWLKDGYTF; cdr3_nt: TGTGCCAGCAGGGCCCCCTGGCTTAAGGATGGCTACACCTTC
j_call: TRBJ2-1; clone_size: -; v_call: TRBV9; d_call: TRBD1; cdr3_aa: CASSSRQGALLPASKYNEQFF; cdr3_nt: TGTGCCAGCAGCTCCAGACAGGGGGCGCTTTTACCCGCATCAAAATACAATGAGCAGTTCTTC
j_call: TRBJ2-7; clone_size: -; v_call: TRBV28; d_call: TRBD1; cdr3_aa: CASSWGQGYEQYF; cdr3_nt: TGTGCCAGCAGTTGGGGACAGGGTTACGAGCAGTACTTC
j_call: TRBJ1-1; clone_size: -; v_call: TRBV29-1; d_call: -; cdr3_aa: CSVGAGEAFF; cdr3_nt: TGCAGCGTTGGGGCAGGGGAAGCTTTCTTT
j_call: TRBJ1-5; clone_size: -; v_call: TRBV6-6; d_call: -; cdr3_aa: CASRAGSLSHQHF; cdr3_nt: TGTGCCAGCAGAGCAGGGTCCCTGTCTCACCAGCATTTT
j_call: TRBJ2-3; clone_size: -; v_call: TRBV6-1; d_call: TRBD2; cdr3_aa: CASSEPDGTSGGTDTQYF; cdr3_nt: TGTGCCAGCAGTGAACCGGACGGGACTAGCGGGGGCACAGATACGCAGTATTTT
j_call: TRBJ2-2; clone_size: -; v_call: TRBV13; d_call: -; cdr3_aa: CASSLESANTGELFF; cdr3_nt: TGTGCCAGCAGTTTAGAGTCCGCGAACACCGGGGAGCTGTTTTTT
j_call: TRBJ2-7; clone_size: once; v_call: TRBV6-5; d_call: -; cdr3_aa: CASSFSRTYEQYF; cdr3_nt: TGTGCCAGCAGTTTTTCCAGAACCTACGAGCAGTACTTC
j_call: TRBJ2-5; clone_size: -; v_call: TRBV23-1; d_call: -; cdr3_aa: CASSQSARGWETQYF; cdr3_nt: TGCGCCAGCAGTCAATCGGCTAGGGGGTGGGAGACCCAGTACTTC
j_call: TRBJ2-3; clone_size: -; v_call: TRBV6-5; d_call: -; cdr3_aa: CASSGHQDTQYF; cdr3_nt: TGTGCCAGCAGCGGACACCAAGATACGCAGTATTTT
j_call: TRBJ2-1; clone_size: once; v_call: TRBV7-2; d_call: -; cdr3_aa: CASSSSGLGYNEQFF; cdr3_nt: TGTGCCAGCAGCTCATCGGGACTGGGGTACAATGAGCAGTTCTTC
j_call: TRBJ1-1; clone_size: -; v_call: TRBV18; d_call: -; cdr3_aa: CASSPLRNTEAFF; cdr3_nt: TGTGCCAGCTCACCACTTAGGAACACTGAAGCTTTCTTT
j_call: TRBJ2-1; clone_size: few; v_call: TRBV28; d_call: TRBD2; cdr3_aa: CASSLGPTLAGDRNEQFF; cdr3_nt: TGTGCCAGCAGTTTAGGGCCCACCTTAGCGGGAGATAGGAATGAGCAGTTCTTC
j_call: TRBJ1-3; clone_size: -; v_call: TRBV28; d_call: -; cdr3_aa: CASSLLRRDSGNTIYF; cdr3_nt: TGTGCCAGCAGTTTATTAAGGAGGGACTCGGGAAACACCATATATTTT
j_call: TRBJ2-1; clone_size: -; v_call: TRBV5-1; d_call: -; cdr3_aa: CASTLGGLRWNRNGEQFF; cdr3_nt: TGCGCCAGCACCCTGGGGGGGCTCCGGTGGAATCGCAATGGTGAGCAGTTCTTC
j_call: TRBJ1-1; clone_size: -; v_call: TRBV27; d_call: -; cdr3_aa: CASRAGHTEAFF; cdr3_nt: TGTGCCAGCAGGGCAGGGCACACTGAAGCTTTCTTT
j_call: TRBJ2-7; clone_size: once; v_call: TRBV13; d_call: -; cdr3_aa: CASRGQGGYEQYF; cdr3_nt: TGTGCCAGCAGAGGACAGGGAGGGTACGAGCAGTACTTC
j_call: TRBJ1-1; clone_size: -; v_call: TRBV11-3; d_call: -; cdr3_aa: CASSHGGQRNTEAFF; cdr3_nt: TGTGCCAGCAGCCATGGGGGGCAGAGGAACACTGAAGCTTTCTTT
j_call: TRBJ1-2; clone_size: once; v_call: TRBV4-1; d_call: TRBD1; cdr3_aa: CASSQWEGANGYTF; cdr3_nt: TGCGCCAGCAGCCAATGGGAGGGGGCAAATGGCTACACCTTC
j_call: TRBJ2-1; clone_size: -; v_call: TRBV11-3; d_call: -; cdr3_aa: CASSQEVGLLLFYNEQFF; cdr3_nt: TGTGCCAGCAGCCAAGAGGTGGGACTCCTTTTATTCTACAATGAGCAGTTCTTC
j_call: TRBJ1-2; clone_size: -; v_call: TRBV30; d_call: -; cdr3_aa: CACNTRWGYGYTF; cdr3_nt: TGTGCCTGCAACACCCGGTGGGGCTATGGCTACACCTTC
j_call: TRBJ2-7; clone_size: -; v_call: TRBV7-3; d_call: -; cdr3_aa: CASSPGGGLDEQYF; cdr3_nt: TGTGCCAGCAGCCCTGGGGGGGGCTTAGACGAGCAGTACTTC
j_call: TRBJ2-5; clone_size: -; v_call: TRBV7-9; d_call: TRBD2; cdr3_aa: CASSHGTSGTTQYF; cdr3_nt: TGTGCCAGCAGCCACGGGACTAGCGGGACTACCCAGTACTTC
j_call: TRBJ2-2; clone_size: -; v_call: TRBV30; d_call: -; cdr3_aa: CASSPRDGSNTGELFF; cdr3_nt: TGTGCCTCCTCGCCCCGGGACGGTTCGAACACCGGGGAGCTGTTTTTT
j_call: TRBJ2-5; clone_size: -; v_call: TRBV27; d_call: -; cdr3_aa: CASSPSRQETQYF; cdr3_nt: TGTGCCAGCAGCCCATCAAGGCAAGAGACCCAGTACTTC
j_call: TRBJ2-7; clone_size: -; v_call: TRBV5-1; d_call: -; cdr3_aa: CASSLRAHEQYF; cdr3_nt: TGCGCCAGCAGCTTGAGGGCCCACGAGCAGTACTTC
j_call: TRBJ2-6; clone_size: -; v_call: TRBV4-1; d_call: -; cdr3_aa: CASSQDRISVLTF; cdr3_nt: TGCGCCAGCAGCCAAGATCGGATCTCCGTCCTGACTTTC
j_call: TRBJ1-2; clone_size: -; v_call: TRBV28; d_call: -; cdr3_aa: CASSFRGANGYTF; cdr3_nt: TGTGCCAGCAGTTTTCGGGGGGCTAATGGCTACACCTTC
j_call: TRBJ2-1; clone_size: -; v_call: TRBV7-8; d_call: TRBD2; cdr3_aa: CASSLPSGLAGGSSYNEQFF; cdr3_nt: TGTGCCAGCAGCTTGCCGTCTGGACTAGCGGGAGGGTCCTCCTACAATGAGCAGTTCTTC
j_call: TRBJ2-7; clone_size: -; v_call: TRBV11-3; d_call: -; cdr3_aa: CASRRSYSSYEQYF; cdr3_nt: TGTGCCAGCAGACGAAGTTACTCGTCCTACGAGCAGTACTTC
j_call: TRBJ1-2; clone_size: -; v_call: TRBV7-9; d_call: -; cdr3_aa: CASSEVVTHTNNYGYTF; cdr3_nt: TGTGCCAGCAGCGAGGTCGTGACTCACACAAACAACTATGGCTACACCTTC
j_call: TRBJ2-5; clone_size: -; v_call: TRBV19; d_call: TRBD2; cdr3_aa: CASSIPGGGQETQYF; cdr3_nt: TGTGCCAGTAGTATACCGGGGGGGGGCCAAGAGACCCAGTACTTC
j_call: TRBJ2-1; clone_size: -; v_call: TRBV7-8; d_call: TRBD2; cdr3_aa: CASSLALREGNEQFF; cdr3_nt: TGTGCCAGCAGCTTAGCGTTGCGGGAGGGTAATGAGCAGTTCTTC
j_call: TRBJ2-7; clone_size: once; v_call: TRBV28; d_call: TRBD2; cdr3_aa: CASTLAGGPYEQYF; cdr3_nt: TGTGCCAGCACCTTAGCGGGAGGGCCGTACGAGCAGTACTTC